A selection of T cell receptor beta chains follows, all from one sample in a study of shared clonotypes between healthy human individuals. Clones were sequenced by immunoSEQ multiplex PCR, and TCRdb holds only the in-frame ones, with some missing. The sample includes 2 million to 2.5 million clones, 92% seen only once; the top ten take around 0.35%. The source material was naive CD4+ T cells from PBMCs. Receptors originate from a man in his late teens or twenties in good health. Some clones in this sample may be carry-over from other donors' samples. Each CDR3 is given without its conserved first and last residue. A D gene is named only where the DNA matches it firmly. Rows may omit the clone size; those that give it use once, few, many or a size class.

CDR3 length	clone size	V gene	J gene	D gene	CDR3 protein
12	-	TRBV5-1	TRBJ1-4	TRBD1	ASSSGGLGEKLF
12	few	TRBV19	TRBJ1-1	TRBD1	ASTQQGEDTEAF
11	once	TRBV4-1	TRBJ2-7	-	ASSLDPPYEQY
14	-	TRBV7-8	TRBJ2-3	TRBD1	ASSLARWQGADTQY
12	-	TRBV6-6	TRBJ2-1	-	ASNPPESIREQF
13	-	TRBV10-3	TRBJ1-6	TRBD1	AISDEQGANSPLH
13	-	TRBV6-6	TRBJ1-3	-	ASSYGSGLGVTIY
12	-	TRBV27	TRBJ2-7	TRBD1	ASSLGRGPYEQY
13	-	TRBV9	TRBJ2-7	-	ASSVGTVSSYEQY
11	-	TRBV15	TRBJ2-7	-	ATSTGETYEQY
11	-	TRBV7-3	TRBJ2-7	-	ASSRYTSYEQY
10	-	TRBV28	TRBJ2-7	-	ASSFLRYEQY
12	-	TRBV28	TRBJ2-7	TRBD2	ASNPGGSSYEQY
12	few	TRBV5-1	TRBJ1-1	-	ASSLAGTNTEAF
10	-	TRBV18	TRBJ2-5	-	ASSPAPETQY
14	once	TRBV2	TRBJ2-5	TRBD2	ASSEWAGGGQETQY
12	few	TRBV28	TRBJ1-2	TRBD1	ASRHRGRDYGYT
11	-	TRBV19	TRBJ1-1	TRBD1	ASTPGGSTEAF
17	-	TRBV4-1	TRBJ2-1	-	ASSGSLGGRLTSYNEQF
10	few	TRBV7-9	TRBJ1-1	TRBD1	ASSSGTGDAF
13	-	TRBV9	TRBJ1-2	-	ASSVGQLGYYGYT
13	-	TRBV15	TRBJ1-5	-	ATSTGTGKLQPQH
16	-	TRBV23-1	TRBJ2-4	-	ASSQSIEEDLAKNIQY
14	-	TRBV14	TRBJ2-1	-	ASSQGRRGSYNEQF
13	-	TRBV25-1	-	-	ASSELEAGRYEQY
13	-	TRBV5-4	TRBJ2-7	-	ASSSGALGAYEQY
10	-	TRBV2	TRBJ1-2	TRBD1	ASAWGTAGYT
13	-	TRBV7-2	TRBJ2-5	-	ASSLSGQASETQY
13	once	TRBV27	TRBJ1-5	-	ASSSEGRVNQPQH
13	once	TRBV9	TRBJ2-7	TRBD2	ASSPRLAGGYEQY
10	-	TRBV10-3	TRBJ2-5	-	AISEALEAQY
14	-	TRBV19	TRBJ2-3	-	ASSIGPGGAGDTQY
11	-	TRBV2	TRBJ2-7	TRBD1	AIRTGDSYEQY
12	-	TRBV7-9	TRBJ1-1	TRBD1	ASSPYPGQGEAF
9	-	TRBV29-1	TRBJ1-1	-	SVVRSTEAF
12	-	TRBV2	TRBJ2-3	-	ASSPRPTTDTQY
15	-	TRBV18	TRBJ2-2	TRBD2	ASSPPASGLNTGELF
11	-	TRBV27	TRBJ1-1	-	ASRTSGPLKAF
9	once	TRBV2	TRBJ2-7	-	ASSETDEQY
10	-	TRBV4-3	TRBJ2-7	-	ASSQLGGEQY
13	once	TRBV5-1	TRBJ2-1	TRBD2	ASSLEAGPYNEQF